In its sample, the clone carrying this T cell receptor (beta chain) was seen a few times. Its antigen is unknown. The length of the CDR3 is 15 residues. Trimming removed 8 bases at V and 0 bases at J, with 14 bases between. Germline CDR1 is MNHEY and CDR2 is SVGAGI. The sample belongs to a study of human T cells and chemical hapten exposure. Across the whole study: Patch tests containing 0.01% DPC, applied to the upper back, were read at 6 days. Study-level findings and limits: The formation of large CDR3 similarity clusters by expanded TCRs significantly exceeded that of controls.

TCRdb re-analysed the RACE reads in MiXCR, keeping a single row per CDR3 protein. The profile shows tens of thousands of distinct CDR3 sequences, roughly 10% of them singletons. Noted time point: pre-sensitization, week 0. The treatment was: therapeutic diphenylcyclopropenone sensitization with weekly scalp DPC. Phlebotomy was performed prior to application of every patch test. Specimen: whole blood, collected in connection with sensitization to the hapten diphenylcyclopropenone (DPC). The rearrangement links TRBV6-5 to TRBJ1-5; the D is unclear. This TCR was sampled from a middle-aged woman with alopecia areata. Some clones in this sample may be carry-over from other donors' samples. The CDR3 sequence is CASSIQANSNQPQHF. The CDR3 DNA reads TGTGCCAGCTCCATCCAGGCAAATAGCAATCAGCCCCAGCATTTT.